The entry below gives a single T cell receptor beta chain sequence along with its context. What antigen it recognizes has not been identified. No base qualities exist here, and no much larger clone lies one base off it. The immunoSEQ Assay, a bias-controlled multiplex PCR, was used to amplify TCRbeta CDR3 regions from genomic DNA. In the original analysis: The number of nucleated cells in each sample was estimated from the amplification of reference gene primers within the assay. To quantify the absolute abundance of each unique TCRbeta CDR3 rearrangement, sequence reads were collapsed and filtered. For each sample, productive Simpson clonality was calculated by taking the square root of Simpson's diversity index across productive rearrangements. This immuneACCESS table, as held by TCRdb, lists in-frame sequences with V and J called but not all clones. Of the missing ones, under half trace to an unresolved V gene in checked studies; the others have no known cause. The V and J calls and the clone size are those of that table, but D and trimming were determined from the DNA. A total of approximately 170,000 clones appear in this sample, around 84% of them only once. The top ten clonotypes cover roughly 19% of the sample.

This specimen comes from a study of blood T cell repertoires in COVID-19 (TCRdb year 2020). Background for the entire study: Collaborator samples came from the United States, Italy and Spain and covered acute and convalescent phases of COVID-19. The prospective study material was composed of cDNA or gDNA derived from T cells, B-cell-depleted T cells, or PBMCs. Samples came from the ongoing ImmuneRACE study (first 160 participants) plus 1,254 subjects from 6 global collaborators. Subjects who had been exposed to COVID-19, were actively infected with it, or had recovered from it provided the deeply sampled blood TCRbeta repertoires that made up the dataset. Where available, HLA class I and class II types were taken from metadata supplied by the sample provider and were not determined by assay-based typing. Sample metadata almost always included a de-identified subject ID, COVID-19 status, age in years and sex. The repertoires were released in a freely available public database intended as a resource for research on the immune response to SARS-CoV-2. Paper-wide results and their limitations: The quantity of clinical and demographic metadata differed by source and by participant and was supplied without curation.

From a lookup of the germline V gene, CDR1 and CDR2 are SQVTM and ANQGSEA. Trimming at the junction amounts to 6 bases on V and 1 base on J, and the germline ends lie 12 bases apart. The CDR3 numbers 14 residues from cysteine through phenylalanine. Of all the DNA, just the CDR3 is kept, 42 bases in frame from base 1. The collaborating institutions used their own protocols to collect whole blood in K2EDTA tubes. For TCRbeta analysis, collaborators shipped samples as frozen whole blood, isolated PBMCs, or DNA extracted from either of those sample types. The rearrangement combines TRBV29-1 with TRBJ2-2, with TRBD1 as a weak D call on 5 bases. The source is a woman aged 80 or older with acute or convalescent COVID-19. The sample was peripheral blood. The nucleotides read TGCAGCGTGGCTACCGGACAGAACACCGGGGAGCTGTTTTTT. Translated, it reads CSVATGQNTGELFF.